The 29 T cell receptor beta chains listed next were all sequenced from one sample in a study of control samples from healthy donors and cancer patients (dated by TCRdb to about 2020). Receptor amplification or capture employed the immunoSEQ multiplex PCR assay. TCRdb holds this immuneACCESS table with in-frame rearrangements only. Some clones are missing; in checked studies, unresolved V genes explain under half, and the rest has no known cause. The sample data list 180,000 or so clones, and roughly 89% of these were observed just once. The ten largest make up about 1.6% of the sample. Sequencing input: blood. These receptors were collected from a woman in her 30s in good health.

This chain connects TRBV19 to TRBJ1-5, with D unclear. The germline CDR1 and CDR2 sequences are LNHDA and SQIVND (reference sequence). V lost 6 bases and J lost 4, with 10 bases in between. CDR3 length: 13 residues. The CDR3 is CASRQQPNQPQHF. The CDR3 nucleotides read TGTGCCAGTAGGCAACAACCAAATCAGCCCCAGCATTTT.

The chain joins TRBV13 to TRBJ1-1; D possibly corresponds to TRBD1 (6 bases). V dropped 3 bases and J dropped 1 base, with 9 bases sitting between them. This CDR3 contains 14 residues. Germline lookup yields CDR1 PRHDT and CDR2 FYEKMQ (reference sequence). The CDR3 reads CASSLEGGNTEAFF. In DNA form, the CDR3 reads TGTGCCAGCAGCTTGGAGGGGGGGAACACTGAAGCTTTCTTT.

The rearrangement links TRBV6-5 to TRBJ1-3; possible D gene TRBD1, 6 bases. The V gene lost 2 bases and the J gene lost 0 bases, with 8 bases spanning the gap. CDR3 length: 15 residues. CDR1 and CDR2 from the germline V gene are MNHEY and SVGAGI. The CDR3 region has the DNA TGTGCCAGCAGTTACGCCAGGGGCTCTGGAAACACCATATATTTT. It translates to CASSYARGSGNTIYF.

In its sample, this clone was seen a few times. The chain employs TRBV6-4 and TRBJ1-5; the D is unclear. The V gene's germline CDR1 is MRHNA and CDR2 SNTAGT. The length of the CDR3 is 13 residues. V was pared by 2 bases and J by 3 bases, with 5 bases between. The CDR3 protein is CASSDGDNQPQHF. For the CDR3, the DNA is TGTGCCAGCAGTGACGGGGACAATCAGCCCCAGCATTTT.

A single count supports this clone. J is TRBJ1-3 and V is TRBV18, with TRBD1 as a possible D gene (5 bases). V was shortened by 1 base and J by 4 bases, with 8 bases between the two germline ends. The CDR3 runs 14 residues. Germline lookup yields CDR1 KGHSH and CDR2 LQKENI. The CDR3: CASSPRGEGNTIYF. The CDR3 DNA reads TGTGCCAGCTCACCACGAGGGGAAGGAAACACCATATATTTT.

This clone came up once. The chain recombines TRBV7-2 with TRBJ2-3, with no clear D. The V end was cut by 2 bases, the J end by 5 bases, with 8 bases between. The CDR3 has 13 amino acids. Germline V lookup: CDR1 SGHTA, CDR2 FQGNSA. The CDR3 region has the DNA TGTGCCAGCAGCTTAAACAGACAAGATACGCAGTATTTT. Amino acids: CASSLNRQDTQYF.

This clone was detected only once. This rearrangement joins TRBV30 to TRBJ1-2; 8 nucleotides align to TRBD1. The germline V gene has CDR1 GTSNPN and CDR2 SVGIG (reference sequence). With V trimmed by 4 bases and J by 7 bases, 5 bases remained unmatched. There are 12 residues in the CDR3. This CDR3 reads CAWTGGHPGYTF. The CDR3 nucleotides read TGTGCCTGGACAGGGGGCCATCCTGGCTACACCTTC.

The chain recombines TRBV6-4 with TRBJ2-1; a weak D match, TRBD2 (6 bases). The CDR3 is made up of 15 amino acids. V was shortened by 0 bases and J by 4 bases, with 10 bases between the two germline ends. Per germline, CDR1 MRHNA and CDR2 SNTAGT. CDR3: CASSDSNSGYNEQFF. For the CDR3, the DNA is TGTGCCAGCAGTGACTCGAATAGCGGATACAATGAGCAGTTCTTC.

The genes are TRBV28 and TRBJ1-2; D possibly corresponds to TRBD1 (6 bases). V was pared by 3 bases and J by 3 bases, with 20 bases between. The CDR3 spans 17 residues. From germline, CDR1 is MDHEN and CDR2 SYDVKM. The CDR3: CASSFGGTGQSDYGYTF. In DNA form, the CDR3 reads TGTGCCAGCAGTTTCGGGGGGACCGGACAGTCCGACTATGGCTACACCTTC.

The CDR3 region is CASRGQGETQYF. The DNA for the CDR3 is TGTGCCAGCAGGGGACAGGGGGAGACCCAGTACTTC. The gene calls are TRBV27 and TRBJ2-5; TRBD1 matches 10 bases. Looked up from germline, CDR1 is MNHEY and CDR2 is SMNVEV (reference sequence). CDR3 size: 12 residues. Unmatched junction bases numbered 0, after V lost 6 bases and J lost 5 bases.

CDR3 amino acids: CASPGTSVQETQYF. Here the CDR3 DNA reads TGTGCCAGCCCCGGGACTAGCGTACAAGAGACCCAGTACTTC. V gene TRBV6-4 combines with J gene TRBJ2-5, with 10 bases matching TRBD2. Germline-derived CDR1 and CDR2 are MRHNA and SNTAGT. V lost 8 bases and J lost 2; bases outside the gene matches: 5. The CDR3 covers 14 residues.

This sequence joins TRBV5-8 and TRBJ2-5, with D perhaps matching TRBD2 (6 bases). Germline CDR1 is SGHTS and CDR2 is YDEGEE. CDR3 length equals 13 residues. V lost 6 bases and J 4 bases, leaving 13 bases between the germline ends. CDR3 sequence reads: CASIRTSPETQYF. CDR3 sequence (DNA): TGTGCCAGCATCCGAACTAGCCCAGAGACCCAGTACTTC.

The chain has TRBV5-8 and TRBJ2-1; 7 bases fit TRBD1. After removal of 4 bases from V and 10 bases from J, the junction contained 5 bases not matched to a gene. Germline lookup yields CDR1 SGHTS and CDR2 YDEGEE. CDR3 length equals 12 residues. The CDR3 DNA is TGTGCCAGCAGCCGTGACAGGGACGAGCAGTTCTTC. Its protein product is CASSRDRDEQFF. Complete variable domain (other parts from reference TRBV5-8 and TRBJ2-1): EAGVTQSPTHLIKTRGQQATLRCSPISGHTSVYWYQQALGLGLQFLLWYDEGEERNRGNFPPRFSGRQFPNYSSELNVNALELEDSALYLCASSRDRDEQFFGPGTRLTVL.

The chain has TRBV6-4 and TRBJ2-3; D call uncertain. V lost 0 bases, J lost 0 bases, and 13 bases lay in between. CDR1 is MRHNA and CDR2 is SNTAGT in the germline V gene. This CDR3 comprises 17 residues. The CDR3 spells CASSDSGRSSSTDTQYF. The CDR3 coding sequence is TGTGCCAGCAGTGACTCGGGCAGGTCCTCTAGCACAGATACGCAGTATTTT.

This chain connects TRBV5-4 to TRBJ2-3; 9 nucleotides agree with TRBD1. Germline V lookup: CDR1 SGHNT, CDR2 YYREEE (reference sequence). This CDR3 spans 14 amino acids. V lost 5 bases, J lost 5 bases, and 6 bases stayed unmatched. In DNA form, the CDR3 reads TGTGCCAGCAGGAAGGACAGGGGTATAGATACGCAGTATTTT. Translation gives CASRKDRGIDTQYF.

The V and J genes are TRBV6-5 and TRBJ2-7, with 13 bases lining up with TRBD2. V lost 4 bases to trimming and J lost 5 bases; unmatched junction nucleotides: 2. Germline V gene sequence: CDR1 MNHEY, CDR2 SVGAGI. CDR3 length: 14 residues. The chain's CDR3 is CASSSGLAGDEQYF. The CDR3 region has the DNA TGTGCCAGCAGTTCCGGACTAGCGGGAGACGAGCAGTACTTC.

The chain recombines TRBV11-1 with TRBJ1-5, with 9 bases fitting TRBD1. CDR3 length equals 15 residues. With 5 bases clipped from V and 5 bases from J, the junction kept 7 bases outside the gene matches. Germline assignment: CDR1 SGHAT and CDR2 FQDESV (reference sequence). The CDR3 sequence: CASSLLGQGHQPQHF. The CDR3 DNA reads TGTGCCAGCAGCCTACTGGGACAGGGTCATCAGCCCCAGCATTTT.

V usage is TRBV2 and J usage is TRBJ1-4; 7 bases are a match to TRBD1. This CDR3 has 13 amino acids. CDR1 and CDR2 from the germline V gene are SNHLY and FYNNEI. The V segment lost 5 bases and the J segment 5 bases; nucleotides outside the gene matches: 2. The CDR3: CASSRDRNEKLFF. The CDR3 coding sequence is TGTGCCAGCAGTAGGGACAGAAATGAAAAACTGTTTTTT.

The rearrangement joins TRBV4-2 to TRBJ1-4; D unresolved. Trimming removed 1 base from V and 4 bases from J, with 13 bases in between. The CDR3 sequence is 16 residues long. From germline, CDR1 is LGHNA and CDR2 YNFKEQ. The CDR3 is CASSQVWSADNEKLFF. The CDR3 DNA sequence: TGTGCCAGCAGCCAAGTTTGGTCCGCAGATAATGAAAAACTGTTTTTT.

The chain combines TRBV7-2 with TRBJ2-3, with 7 bases that match TRBD1. This CDR3 is 15 amino acids long. V was clipped by 2 bases and J by 5 bases; unmatched bases: 7. Germline V gives CDR1 SGHTA, CDR2 FQGNSA. The CDR3 loop is CASSLRGRGLDTQYF. CDR3 sequence (DNA): TGTGCCAGCAGCTTAAGAGGAAGGGGGCTAGATACGCAGTATTTT.

The chain is built from TRBV4-1 and TRBJ2-1, with 10 bases that match TRBD1. CDR1 and CDR2 from the germline V gene are MGHRA and YSYEKL. Losses at the gene ends were 5 bases for V and 7 bases for J; bases not matched to a gene: 5. The CDR3 has 14 residues. The DNA for the CDR3 is TGCGCCAGCAGCAACCGGGACAGGGGAAATGAGCAGTTCTTC. Translation gives CASSNRDRGNEQFF.

Worth noting for this clone: Because the CDR3 is missing its conserved closing phenylalanine or tryptophan, this is likely a read error. This chain uses TRBV5-1 with TRBJ1-2; TRBD1 matches 10 bases. Germline trimming cut 3 bases from V and 8 bases from J; bases unmatched to any gene: 4. Looked up from germline, CDR1 is SGHRS and CDR2 is YFSETQ. CDR3 length: 13 residues. CDR3 loop: CASSSGQGNGYTL. CDR3 bases: TGCGCCAGCAGCTCGGGACAGGGGAACGGCTACACCCTC.

The chain links TRBV5-8 to TRBJ2-2; 10 nucleotides agree with TRBD1. Germline assignment: CDR1 SGHTS and CDR2 YDEGEE. The CDR3 totals 15 residues. V lost 3 bases to trimming and J lost 5 bases; unmatched junction nucleotides: 4. CDR3 loop: CASSWDRGRTGELFF. The CDR3 nucleotides are TGTGCCAGCAGCTGGGACAGGGGTAGGACCGGGGAGCTGTTTTTT.

This clone showed up just once. The chain is built from TRBV5-1 and TRBJ2-3; no definite D call. There are 16 residues in the CDR3. V was clipped by 0 bases and J by 0 bases, with 11 bases between them. CDR1 is SGHRS, CDR2 YFSETQ, per germline. CDR3 protein: CASSLGASASTDTQYF. As DNA, the CDR3 is TGCGCCAGCAGCTTGGGGGCTAGTGCTAGCACAGATACGCAGTATTTT.

The rearrangement joins TRBV29-1 to TRBJ2-5; the D gene is possibly TRBD1 (5 bases). V was cut by 4 bases and J by 5 bases, with 8 bases left in between. Germline V gives CDR1 SQVTM, CDR2 ANQGSEA. This CDR3 contains 11 residues. Here the CDR3 reads CSVGQGETQYF. CDR3 bases: TGCAGCGTTGGCCAGGGCGAGACCCAGTACTTC.

The gene calls are TRBV6-1 and TRBJ1-1, with D tentatively TRBD1 (5 bases). V lost 2 bases to trimming and J lost 1 base, with 8 bases between them. In germline, CDR1 is MNHNS, CDR2 SASEGT. The CDR3 extends over 14 amino acids. As DNA, the CDR3 is TGTGCCAGCAGTGAATATGGGGGGAACACTGAAGCTTTCTTT. The encoded protein is CASSEYGGNTEAFF.

The V call is TRBV29-1, the J call TRBJ2-1; tentative D call: TRBD2 (5 bases). Germline values: CDR1 SQVTM, CDR2 ANQGSEA. Between the trimmed V and J ends, which lost 1 base and 8 bases, there was a span of 9 bases. The CDR3 runs to 12 residues. Written as DNA, the CDR3 is TGCAGCGTTGAAGCCCGGGGTTATGAGCAGTTCTTC. Translated: CSVEARGYEQFF.

This clone was seen just once. The rearrangement links TRBV27 to TRBJ1-5; D unresolved. The ends were cut back, 4 bases at V and 0 bases at J, with 13 bases in the middle. CDR3 length: 16 residues. Germline V lookup: CDR1 MNHEY, CDR2 SMNVEV (reference sequence). The CDR3 sequence: CASSYKGGYSNQPQHF. The DNA of the CDR3 is TGTGCCAGCAGTTACAAGGGAGGGTATAGCAATCAGCCCCAGCATTTT.

V usage is TRBV6-5 and J usage is TRBJ1-5; D ambiguous. The ends were cut back, 7 bases at V and 0 bases at J, with 4 bases in the middle. This CDR3 spans 12 amino acids. Germline V gives CDR1 MNHEY, CDR2 SVGAGI. The CDR3 spells CASTNSNQPQHF. The DNA for the CDR3 is TGTGCCAGCACGAATAGCAATCAGCCCCAGCATTTT.